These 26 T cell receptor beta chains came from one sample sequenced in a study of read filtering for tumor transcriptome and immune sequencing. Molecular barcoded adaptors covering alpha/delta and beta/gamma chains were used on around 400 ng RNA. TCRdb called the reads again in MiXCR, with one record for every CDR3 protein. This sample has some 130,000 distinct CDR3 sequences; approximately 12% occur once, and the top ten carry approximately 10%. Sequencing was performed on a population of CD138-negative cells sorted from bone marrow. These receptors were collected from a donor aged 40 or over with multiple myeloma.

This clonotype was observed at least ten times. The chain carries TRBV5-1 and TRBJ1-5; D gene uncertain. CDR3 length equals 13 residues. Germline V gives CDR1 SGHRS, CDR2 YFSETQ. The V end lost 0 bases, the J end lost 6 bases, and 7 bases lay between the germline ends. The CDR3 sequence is CASSLEGSQPQHF. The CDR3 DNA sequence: TGCGCCAGCAGCTTGGAAGGGAGTCAGCCCCAGCATTTT.

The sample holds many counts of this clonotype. In DNA form, the CDR3 reads TGCGCCAGCAGTGCGCAGGGTGGCAATACGCAGTATTTT. It yields the protein CASSAQGGNTQYF. V gene TRBV10-2 combines with J gene TRBJ2-3; a possible D gene is TRBD1 (5 bases). This CDR3 is 13 amino acids long. V lost 4 bases and J 7 bases, leaving 12 bases between the germline ends. Germline V gene data show CDR1 as WSHSY and CDR2 as SAAADI.

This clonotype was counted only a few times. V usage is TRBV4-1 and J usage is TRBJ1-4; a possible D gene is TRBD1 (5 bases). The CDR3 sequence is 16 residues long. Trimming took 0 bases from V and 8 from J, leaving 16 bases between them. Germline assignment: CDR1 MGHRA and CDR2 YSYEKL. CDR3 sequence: CASSQDQAGRREKLFF. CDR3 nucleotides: TGCGCCAGCAGCCAAGACCAGGCAGGGAGAAGGGAAAAACTGTTTTTT.

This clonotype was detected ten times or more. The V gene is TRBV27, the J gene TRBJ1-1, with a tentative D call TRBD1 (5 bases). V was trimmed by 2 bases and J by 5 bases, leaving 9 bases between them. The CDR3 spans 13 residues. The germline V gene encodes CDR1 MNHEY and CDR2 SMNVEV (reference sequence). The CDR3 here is CASSLQGGTEAFF. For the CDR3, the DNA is TGTGCCAGCAGTTTACAGGGAGGGACTGAAGCTTTCTTT.

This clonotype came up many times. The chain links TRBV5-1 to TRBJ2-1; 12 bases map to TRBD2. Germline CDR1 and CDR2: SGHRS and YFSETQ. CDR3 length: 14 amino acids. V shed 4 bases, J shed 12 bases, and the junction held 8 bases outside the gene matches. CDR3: CASSTSGGPLPQFF. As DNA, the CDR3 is TGCGCCAGCAGCACTAGCGGGGGGCCTTTGCCGCAGTTCTTC.

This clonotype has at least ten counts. The DNA of the CDR3 is TGCGCCAGCAGCCACAGGACACGGGCCCAAGAGACCCAGTACTTC. Its protein product is CASSHRTRAQETQYF. The chain is built from TRBV5-1 and TRBJ2-5; the D gene is possibly TRBD1 (5 bases). The CDR3 runs 15 residues. Germline-derived CDR1 and CDR2 are SGHRS and YFSETQ. The germline V and J ends were trimmed by 4 bases and 1 base, with 14 bases remaining between them.

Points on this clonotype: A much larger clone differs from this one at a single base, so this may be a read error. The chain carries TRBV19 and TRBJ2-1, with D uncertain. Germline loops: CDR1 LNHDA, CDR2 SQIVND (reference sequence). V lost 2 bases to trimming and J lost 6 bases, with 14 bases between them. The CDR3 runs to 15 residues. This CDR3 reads CASSINGRGVNEQFF. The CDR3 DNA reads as TGTGCCAGTAGTATAAATGGAAGAGGAGTCAATGAGCAGTTCTTC.

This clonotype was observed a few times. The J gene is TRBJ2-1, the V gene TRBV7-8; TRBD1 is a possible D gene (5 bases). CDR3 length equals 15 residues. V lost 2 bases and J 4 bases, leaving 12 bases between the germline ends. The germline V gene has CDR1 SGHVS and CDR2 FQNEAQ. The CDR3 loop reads CASSLQGEAYNEQFF. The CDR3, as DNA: TGTGCCAGCAGCTTACAAGGGGAAGCTTACAATGAGCAGTTCTTC.

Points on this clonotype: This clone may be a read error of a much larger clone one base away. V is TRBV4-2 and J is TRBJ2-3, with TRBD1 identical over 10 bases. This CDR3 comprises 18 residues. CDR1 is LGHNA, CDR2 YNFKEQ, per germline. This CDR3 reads CASSQEGGTGANTDAQYF. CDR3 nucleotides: TGTGCCAGCAGCCAAGAAGGCGGGACAGGGGCCAACACAGATGCGCAGTATTTT.

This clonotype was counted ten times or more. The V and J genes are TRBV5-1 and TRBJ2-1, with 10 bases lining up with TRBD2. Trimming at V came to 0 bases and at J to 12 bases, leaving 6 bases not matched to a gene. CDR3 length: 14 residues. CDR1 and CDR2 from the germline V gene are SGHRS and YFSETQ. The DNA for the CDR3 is TGCGCCAGCAGCTTGGGTCTAGCGGGAGTGGGGCAGTTCTTC. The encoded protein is CASSLGLAGVGQFF.

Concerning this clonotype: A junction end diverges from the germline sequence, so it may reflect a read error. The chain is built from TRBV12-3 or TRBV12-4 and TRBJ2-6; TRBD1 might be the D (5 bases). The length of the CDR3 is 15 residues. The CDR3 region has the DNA TGTGCCTGCAGTTTTACCGGTTCTGGGGCCAACGTCCCGACTTTC. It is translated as CACSFTGSGANVPTF.

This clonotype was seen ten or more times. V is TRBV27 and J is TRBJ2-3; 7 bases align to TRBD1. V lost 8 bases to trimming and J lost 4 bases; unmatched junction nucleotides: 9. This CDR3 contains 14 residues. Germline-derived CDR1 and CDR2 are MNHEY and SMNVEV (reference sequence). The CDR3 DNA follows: TGTGCCAGCCGACGACTCCAGGGGGCAGATACGCAGTATTTT. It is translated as CASRRLQGADTQYF.

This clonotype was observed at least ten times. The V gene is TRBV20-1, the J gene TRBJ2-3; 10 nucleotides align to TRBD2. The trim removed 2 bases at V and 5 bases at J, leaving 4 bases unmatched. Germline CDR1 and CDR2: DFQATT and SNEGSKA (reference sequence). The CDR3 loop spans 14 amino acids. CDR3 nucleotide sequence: TGCAGTGCTAGAACTAGCGGGGTATTAGATACGCAGTATTTT. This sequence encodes CSARTSGVLDTQYF.

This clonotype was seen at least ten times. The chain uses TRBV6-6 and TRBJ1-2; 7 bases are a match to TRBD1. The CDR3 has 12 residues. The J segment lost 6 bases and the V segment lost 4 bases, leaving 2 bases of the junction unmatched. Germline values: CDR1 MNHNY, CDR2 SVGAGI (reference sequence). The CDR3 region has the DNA TGTGCCAGCAGTTTTCAGGGGGATGGCTACACCTTC. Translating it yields CASSFQGDGYTF.

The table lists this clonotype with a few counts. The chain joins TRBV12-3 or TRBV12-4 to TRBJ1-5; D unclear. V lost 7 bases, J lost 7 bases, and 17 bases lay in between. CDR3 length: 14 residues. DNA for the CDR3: TGTGCCAGCACCCGAGAGGAGGGATTCCAGCCCCAGCATTTT. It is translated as CASTREEGFQPQHF.

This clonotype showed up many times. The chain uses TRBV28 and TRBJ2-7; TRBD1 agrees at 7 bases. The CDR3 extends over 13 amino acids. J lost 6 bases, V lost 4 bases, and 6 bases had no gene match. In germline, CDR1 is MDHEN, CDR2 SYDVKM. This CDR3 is CASSSTGVREQYF. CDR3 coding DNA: TGTGCCAGCAGTTCAACAGGGGTACGCGAGCAGTACTTC.

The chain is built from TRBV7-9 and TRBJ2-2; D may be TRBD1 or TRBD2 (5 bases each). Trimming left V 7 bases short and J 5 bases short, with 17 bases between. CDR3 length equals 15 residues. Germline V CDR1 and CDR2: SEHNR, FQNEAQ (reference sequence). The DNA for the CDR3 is TGTGCCAGCACCCCCCCTGGCAGGGAGACCGGGGAGCTGTTTTTT. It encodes CASTPPGRETGELFF.

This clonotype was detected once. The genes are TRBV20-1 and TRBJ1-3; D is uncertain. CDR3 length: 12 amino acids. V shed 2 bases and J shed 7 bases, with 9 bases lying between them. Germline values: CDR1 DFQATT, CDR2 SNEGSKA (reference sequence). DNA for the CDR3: TGCAGTGCTAGACAAAACATTAACACCATATATTTT. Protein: CSARQNINTIYF.

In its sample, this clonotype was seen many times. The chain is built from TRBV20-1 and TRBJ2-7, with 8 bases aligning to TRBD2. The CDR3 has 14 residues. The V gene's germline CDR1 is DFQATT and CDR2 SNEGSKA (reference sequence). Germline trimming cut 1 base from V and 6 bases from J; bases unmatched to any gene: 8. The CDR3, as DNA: TGCAGTGCTAGAGGGGCGGGAGGACTCCCCGAGCAGTACTTC. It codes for CSARGAGGLPEQYF.

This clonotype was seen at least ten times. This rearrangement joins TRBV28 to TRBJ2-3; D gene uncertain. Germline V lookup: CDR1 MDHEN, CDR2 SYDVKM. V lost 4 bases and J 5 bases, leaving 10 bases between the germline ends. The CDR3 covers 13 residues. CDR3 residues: CASSSSAGDTQYF. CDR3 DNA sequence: TGTGCCAGCAGTTCCTCGGCCGGAGATACGCAGTATTTT.

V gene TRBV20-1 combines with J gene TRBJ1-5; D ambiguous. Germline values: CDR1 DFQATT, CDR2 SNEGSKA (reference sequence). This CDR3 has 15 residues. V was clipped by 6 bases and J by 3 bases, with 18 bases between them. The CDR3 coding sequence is TGCAGTGCCGAACCCCCCGAGTGCTACAATCAGCCCCAGCATTTT. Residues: CSAEPPECYNQPQHF.

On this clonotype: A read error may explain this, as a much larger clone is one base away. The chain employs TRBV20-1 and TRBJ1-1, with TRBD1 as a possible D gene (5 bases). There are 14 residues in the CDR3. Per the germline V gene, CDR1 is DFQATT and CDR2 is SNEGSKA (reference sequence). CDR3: CSASGAEGNAEAFF. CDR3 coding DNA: TGCAGTGCTAGCGGGGCGGAAGGGAACGCTGAAGCTTTCTTT.

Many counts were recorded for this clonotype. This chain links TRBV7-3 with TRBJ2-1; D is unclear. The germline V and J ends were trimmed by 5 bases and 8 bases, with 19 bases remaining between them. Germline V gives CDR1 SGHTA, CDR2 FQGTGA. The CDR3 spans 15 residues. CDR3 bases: TGTGCCAGCAGCCTATTCGTGGGCCCACAATATGAGCAGTTCTTC. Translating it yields CASSLFVGPQYEQFF.

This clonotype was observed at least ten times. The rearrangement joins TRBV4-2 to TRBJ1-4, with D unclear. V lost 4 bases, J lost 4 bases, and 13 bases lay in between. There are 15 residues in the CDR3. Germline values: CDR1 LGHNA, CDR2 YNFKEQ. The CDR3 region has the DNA TGTGCCAGCAGCCCTGAAGTTGCGGGTAATGAAAAACTGTTTTTT. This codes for CASSPEVAGNEKLFF.

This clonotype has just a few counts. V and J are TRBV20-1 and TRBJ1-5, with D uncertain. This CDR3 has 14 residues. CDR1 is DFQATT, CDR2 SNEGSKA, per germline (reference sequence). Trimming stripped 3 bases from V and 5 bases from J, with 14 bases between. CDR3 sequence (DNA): TGCAGTGCTAGGAAAATTGCTCGGGATCAGCCCCAGCATTTT. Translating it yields CSARKIARDQPQHF.

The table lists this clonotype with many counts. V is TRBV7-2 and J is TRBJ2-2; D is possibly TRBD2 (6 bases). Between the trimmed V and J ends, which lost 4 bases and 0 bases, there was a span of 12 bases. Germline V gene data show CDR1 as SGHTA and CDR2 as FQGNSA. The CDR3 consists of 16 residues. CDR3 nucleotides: TGTGCCAGCAGCTGGAGGGAAATCGCGAACACCGGGGAGCTGTTTTTT. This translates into CASSWREIANTGELFF.